A selection of T cell receptor beta chains follows, all from one sample in a study of cytomegalovirus exposure and HLA in healthy donors. Only in-frame clones appear in the TCRdb table, and some are missing; sequencing was by immunoSEQ multiplex PCR. The table lists 130,000 to 150,000 clones, 64% of them singletons, with 3% in the top ten. Material: PBMCs. Receptor source: a woman aged 25 to 39 in good health and CMV-seropositive. The CDR3 runs from the conserved cysteine through the conserved F or W.

J gene | V gene | CDR3 protein
TRBJ1-1 | TRBV7-8 | CASSPGQGVGGAFF
TRBJ2-3 | TRBV5-4 | CAGSLALDKADTQYF
TRBJ2-5 | TRBV6-5 | CASSYSAGGPGETQYF
TRBJ1-1 | TRBV5-6 | CASGLTGGTEAFF
TRBJ2-3 | TRBV27 | CASSHFPTDTQYF
TRBJ1-1 | TRBV7-9 | CASSVTGGSTTEAFF
TRBJ2-7 | TRBV7-8 | CASSSIQGFYEQYF
TRBJ1-1 | TRBV5-4 | CASSIDRGNTEAFF
TRBJ2-1 | TRBV5-4 | CASSSQSGILINEQFF
TRBJ1-5 | TRBV29-1 | CSVRGDDSNQPQHF
TRBJ2-7 | TRBV5-4 | CASSLVGSGALEYF
TRBJ2-2 | TRBV7-2 | CASSRTANTGELFF
TRBJ2-2 | TRBV27 | CASSFRVSNTGELFF
TRBJ2-1 | TRBV10-3 | CAITEKLRQADEQFF
TRBJ2-1 | TRBV13 | CASSPRTGQNEQFF
TRBJ1-5 | TRBV5-8 | CASSLEAGQGISQHF
TRBJ2-1 | TRBV6-4 | CASSEAGQGDEQFF
TRBJ2-1 | TRBV7-3 | CASSLMGLAGGFNEQFF
TRBJ1-4 | TRBV5-1 | CASSLWGDVRTNEKLFF
TRBJ2-1 | TRBV19 | CASTDSGAPYNEQFF
TRBJ2-3 | TRBV5-1 | CASSRPGTSGRLADTQYF
TRBJ2-7 | TRBV6-6 | CASSWDRDVSEQYF
TRBJ1-6 | TRBV19 | CASSIGGQGTNSPLHF
TRBJ2-7 | TRBV29-1 | CSVEDDSSLSYEQYF
TRBJ1-1 | TRBV28 | CASQEGASTLFHTEAFF
TRBJ2-1 | TRBV5-4 | CASSLGGREYNEQFF
TRBJ2-3 | TRBV9 | CASSVLALGTDTQYF
TRBJ1-1 | TRBV6-1 | CASSEASNTEAFF
TRBJ1-6 | TRBV4-1 | CASSQVQGLLYNSPLHF
TRBJ2-7 | TRBV4-2 | CASSRESYEQYF
TRBJ2-3 | TRBV9 | CASSYRDTSLTDTQYF
TRBJ1-1 | TRBV5-8 | CASSFGGNTEAFF
TRBJ2-3 | TRBV5-1 | CASSFEGADTQYF
TRBJ2-1 | TRBV2 | CASSVGREGIF
TRBJ2-7 | TRBV11-3 | CASSLGGLAGGGEQYF
TRBJ1-3 | TRBV5-4 | CALGTFSGNTIYF
TRBJ1-4 | TRBV28 | CASSNRAGREKLFF
TRBJ1-2 | TRBV18 | CASSPGTVDYGYTF
TRBJ1-1 | TRBV5-1 | CASSSGGTEAFF
TRBJ2-5 | TRBV18 | CASSPYAGETQYF
TRBJ2-7 | TRBV5-1 | CASSLTSTSGSYEQYF
TRBJ2-5 | TRBV6-6 | CASSYGGGVPSDF
TRBJ1-1 | TRBV5-1 | CASSLAKTGTDEKAFF
TRBJ2-7 | TRBV5-4 | CASSWTDRGDEQYF
TRBJ1-1 | TRBV19 | CASSTGHPSEAFF
TRBJ2-7 | TRBV29-1 | CSVASSGGLYEQYF
TRBJ1-5 | TRBV2 | CASSEGQGQNSNQPQHF
TRBJ1-1 | TRBV6-5 | CASNHRAYYTEAFF
TRBJ2-1 | TRBV7-9 | CASSQGGLAGNEQFF